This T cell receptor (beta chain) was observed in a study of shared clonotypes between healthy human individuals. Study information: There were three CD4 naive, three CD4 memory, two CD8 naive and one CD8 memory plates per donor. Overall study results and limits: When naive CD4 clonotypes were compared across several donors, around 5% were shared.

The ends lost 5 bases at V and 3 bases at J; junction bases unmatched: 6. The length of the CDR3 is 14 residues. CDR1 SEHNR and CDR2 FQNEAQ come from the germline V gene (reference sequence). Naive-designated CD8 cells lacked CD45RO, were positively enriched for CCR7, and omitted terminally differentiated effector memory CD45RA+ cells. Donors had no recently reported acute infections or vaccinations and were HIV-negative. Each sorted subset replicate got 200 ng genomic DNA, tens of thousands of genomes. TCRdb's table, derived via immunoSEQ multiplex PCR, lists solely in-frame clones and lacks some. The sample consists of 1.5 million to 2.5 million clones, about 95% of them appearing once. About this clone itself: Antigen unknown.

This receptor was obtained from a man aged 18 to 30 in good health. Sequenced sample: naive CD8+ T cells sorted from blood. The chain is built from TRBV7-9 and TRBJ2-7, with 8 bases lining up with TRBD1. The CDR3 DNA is TGTGCCAGCAGCCCCTGGGGACAGGACTACGAGCAGTACTTC. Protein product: CASSPWGQDYEQYF.